The source of this T cell receptor (beta chain) is a study of blood T cell repertoires in COVID-19. Looking at the study overall: From the United States, Italy and Spain came samples of acute and convalescent COVID-19.

The participants were between roughly 18 and 90 years old and came from some 23 US areas. Clinical history reported by participants formed the basis on which cohorts were assigned. Recovered Cohort 3 donors showed two negative PCRs, clearance, or symptom resolution. Germline V gives CDR1 SGHRS, CDR2 YFSETQ. The CDR3 has 11 amino acids. Deletions cut 2 bases from V and 5 bases from J, with 2 bases between. The data were produced by immunoSEQ multiplex PCR, yet TCRdb's version contains in-frame clones alone and is incomplete. The table has about 380,000 clones, 70% to 90% seen once. What was sequenced was PBMCs or T cells enriched from blood (not recorded which). This chain links TRBV5-1 with TRBJ2-1; no clear D gene. The sequence came from a man younger than 45 who had recovered from COVID-19. The DNA of the CDR3 is TGCGCCAGCAGCTTTAACAATGAGCAGTTCTTC. Protein: CASSFNNEQFF.